Only a few counts were recorded for the clone carrying this TCR beta chain. Its antigen is undetermined. The J segment lost 2 bases and the V segment lost 4 bases, leaving 7 bases of the junction unmatched. The CDR3 extends over 16 amino acids. Germline lookup yields CDR1 LNHNV and CDR2 YYDKDF (reference sequence). This sample was taken from a study of cytomegalovirus exposure and HLA in healthy donors. Regarding the study as a whole: Later analysis suggested links between common viral pathogens and several top significant clusters. The authors listed over 150 TCR beta chains as cytomegalovirus-associated. Most observed TCR sequences were rare, whereas some public TCRs were detected in many donors. HLA alleles were associated with roughly 17,000 TCR beta sequences in a later analysis at 0.05 false discovery rate.

The study ran its PCR with 60 Vbeta and 13 Jbeta primers. Sequenced by immunoSEQ multiplex PCR; TCRdb stores in-frame clones only, minus some. The repertoire consists of about 25,000 clones, with around 70% occurring once and the leading ten covering roughly 4.4%. The gene calls are TRBV15 and TRBJ2-7; 11 bases fit TRBD2. This clonotype was obtained from a woman in her forties or fifties in good health and CMV-seronegative. The sample consisted of PBMCs. The CDR3 spells CATSKRRLAGTYEQYF. The CDR3 DNA sequence: TGTGCCACCAGCAAGAGGAGACTAGCGGGAACCTACGAGCAGTACTTC. Full variable domain (remainder filled in from reference TRBV15 and TRBJ2-7): DAMVIQNPRYQVTQFGKPVTLSCSQTLNHNVMYWYQQKSSQAPKLLFHYYDKDFNNEADTPDNFQSRRPNTSFCFLDIRSPGLGDTAMYLCATSKRRLAGTYEQYFGPGTRLTVT.